The 15 T cell receptor beta chains in this list originate from one sample, sequenced in a study of T-cell reconstitution after alpha-beta-depleted transplantation in children listed by TCRdb under 2016. The library was made by PCR. This sample was sequenced with an Illumina HiSeq 2500. To normalize quantification of the TCRbeta repertoire, the TCR libraries were built with molecular barcoding that relied on unique molecular identifiers. TCRdb ran its own pipeline on the public reads, namely fastp trimming at Q25 and MiXCR clone calling, and kept in-frame beta chains. CDR3 protein duplicates are merged, each entry listing the most common genes and DNA. Across this sample there are about 5,800 distinct CDR3 sequences, with 15% to 18% seen only once. The ten largest account for less than 85% of the sample. Per the publication, the treatment or condition label means: allogeneic hematopoietic cell transplantation with graft depleted of TCRalphabeta T cells and CD19 B cells.

The sample consisted of PBMCs, mostly from graft donor cells, taken 180 days after TCRalphabeta/CD19-depleted stem cell transplant. These receptors all come from a patient between 2 and 9 years old who had a stem cell transplant for inherited bone marrow failure, so the T cells may come from the graft donor.

The rearrangement uses TRBV5-6 and TRBJ1-2; perhaps TRBD1 as D (5 bases). The CDR3 contains 12 residues. Germline V gene sequence: CDR1 SGHDT, CDR2 YYEEEE. The V end lost 0 bases, the J end lost 7 bases, and 7 bases lay between the germline ends. CDR3 sequence reads: CASSLVRGGYTF. CDR3 nucleotides: TGTGCCAGCAGCTTGGTGAGGGGTGGCTACACCTTC.

This clonotype has at least ten counts. Written as DNA, the CDR3 is TGTGCCAGCAGTGACTCGCCTAGCGGGGGCACAGATACGCAGTATTTT. As protein: CASSDSPSGGTDTQYF. This chain connects TRBV6-4 to TRBJ2-3, with 9 nucleotides matching TRBD2. This CDR3 is built from 16 residues. Unmatched junction bases numbered 2, after V lost 0 bases and J lost 1 base. Germline V lookup: CDR1 MRHNA, CDR2 SNTAGT.

There are many counts of this clonotype. The chain joins TRBV5-1 to TRBJ2-3, with 7 bases lining up with TRBD2. The CDR3 contains 15 residues. The germline CDR1 and CDR2 sequences are SGHRS and YFSETQ. V shed 2 bases and J 2 bases; nucleotides not matched to a gene: 5. CDR3 residues: CASSFPSGPTDTQYF. CDR3 coding DNA: TGCGCCAGCAGCTTCCCTAGCGGACCCACAGATACGCAGTATTTT.

Many counts were recorded for this clonotype. The genes are TRBV12-3 or TRBV12-4 and TRBJ1-5, with D unresolved. The CDR3 is 12 residues long. Deletions cut 2 bases from V and 7 bases from J, with 6 bases between. The CDR3 protein is CASSLNGQPQHF. DNA for the CDR3: TGTGCCAGCAGTTTAAATGGGCAGCCCCAGCATTTT.

This chain joins TRBV4-3 and TRBJ1-4; unclear D gene. The CDR3 sequence is 14 residues long. Deletions cut 4 bases from V and 8 bases from J, with 14 bases between. From germline, CDR1 is LGHNA and CDR2 YSLEER. The CDR3 loop reads CASSLGLTGEKLFF. The CDR3 coding sequence is TGCGCCAGCAGCCTCGGGTTGACCGGGGAAAAACTGTTTTTT.

There are many counts of this clonotype. The chain links TRBV6-5 to TRBJ1-2; no firm D call. The CDR3 extends over 15 amino acids. V was pared by 0 bases and J by 1 base, with 9 bases between. The germline CDR1 and CDR2 sequences are MNHEY and SVGAGI. The DNA of the CDR3 is TGTGCCAGCAGTTACTCTCCGGGAGATAACTATGGCTACACCTTC. This gives the protein CASSYSPGDNYGYTF.

This clonotype was observed many times. This chain connects TRBV7-9 to TRBJ2-7; D remains unclear. Between the trimmed V and J ends, which lost 3 bases and 0 bases, there was a span of 3 bases. Germline V gene sequence: CDR1 SEHNR, CDR2 FQNEAQ (reference sequence). The CDR3 is made up of 12 amino acids. The CDR3 coding sequence is TGTGCCAGCAGCTTTGGCTCCTACGAGCAGTACTTC. It encodes CASSFGSYEQYF.

There are many counts of this clonotype. This rearrangement joins TRBV11-1 to TRBJ2-6; 9 bases are a match to TRBD2. In germline, CDR1 is SGHAT, CDR2 FQDESV (reference sequence). Trimming at V came to 5 bases and at J to 1 base, leaving 9 bases not matched to a gene. CDR3 size: 18 residues. CDR3 protein: CASSTKREAHSGANVLTF. Written as DNA, the CDR3 is TGTGCCAGCAGCACAAAGCGGGAGGCCCATTCTGGGGCCAACGTCCTGACTTTC.

This clonotype has ten or more counts. This rearrangement joins TRBV4-3 to TRBJ2-5, with D tentatively TRBD1 (6 bases). V was clipped by 1 base and J by 5 bases, with 14 bases between them. Germline loops: CDR1 LGHNA, CDR2 YSLEER. The CDR3 length is 15 residues. DNA for the CDR3: TGCGCCAGCAGCCAAGGAGGGGGAAGAAGGGAGACCCAGTACTTC. This sequence encodes CASSQGGGRRETQYF.

This clonotype was seen at least ten times. The chain has TRBV25-1 and TRBJ2-5, with 10 bases fitting TRBD2. CDR3 size: 13 residues. J lost 5 bases, V lost 4 bases, and 1 base had no gene match. Germline V gene data show CDR1 as MGHDK and CDR2 as SYGVNS. CDR3 region: CASSGLAGETQYF. The CDR3 DNA reads TGTGCCAGCAGTGGACTAGCGGGCGAGACCCAGTACTTC.

This clonotype was detected many times. The V gene is TRBV6-5, the J gene TRBJ2-5; weak D call: TRBD1 (5 bases). The V end lost 3 bases, the J end lost 2 bases, and 13 bases lay between the germline ends. The CDR3 spans 15 residues. Germline CDR1 reads MNHEY; CDR2 reads SVGAGI. Here the CDR3 reads CASSYGAGLQETQYF. The CDR3 DNA follows: TGTGCCAGCAGTTATGGGGCAGGGCTACAAGAGACCCAGTACTTC.

This clonotype was found a few times. Possible read error: a much larger clone is one base away. The chain carries TRBV7-9 and TRBJ2-2; D unclear. The CDR3 length is 13 residues. Germline lookup yields CDR1 SEHNR and CDR2 FQNEAQ (reference sequence). The V and J ends lost 5 bases and 4 bases respectively, with 8 bases between them. In nucleotides, the CDR3 is TGTGCCAGCAGCCTACTTGGCACCGGGGAGCTGTTTTTT. Translated: CASSLLGTGELFF. Full variable domain (outside the CDR3, taken from reference TRBV7-9 and TRBJ2-2): DTGVSQNPRHKITKRGQNVTFRCDPISEHNRLYWYRQTLGQGPEFLTYFQNEAQLEKSRLLSDRFSAERPKGSFSTLEIQRTEQGDSAMYLCASSLLGTGELFFGEGSRLTVL.

V usage is TRBV5-1 and J usage is TRBJ2-3, with 7 bases identical to TRBD2. This CDR3 is 17 amino acids long. Looked up from germline, CDR1 is SGHRS and CDR2 is YFSETQ. With 4 bases clipped from V and 4 bases from J, the junction kept 15 bases outside the gene matches. CDR3 loop: CASSPRGTDLGADTQYF. CDR3 coding DNA: TGCGCCAGCAGCCCGCGGGGGACGGACCTGGGGGCAGATACGCAGTATTTT.

The CDR3 DNA reads TGTGCCAGCAGCCGGACAGGGGCGCGAAGGGGATATAGCAATCAGCCCCAGCATTTT. Translated: CASSRTGARRGYSNQPQHF. The chain recombines TRBV21-1 with TRBJ1-5; the table's D gene call, TRBD1, was not cross checked with the DNA. TRBV21-1 is deemed a pseudogene. This CDR3 has 19 residues.

This clonotype has a count of ten or more. The chain is built from TRBV7-2 and TRBJ2-1; D is undetermined. The V gene lost 1 base and the J gene lost 2 bases, with 6 bases spanning the gap. The CDR3 contains 14 residues. Per the germline V gene, CDR1 is SGHTA and CDR2 is FQGNSA. The CDR3 sequence: CASSLEHPYNEQFF. Here the CDR3 DNA reads TGTGCCAGCAGCTTAGAACACCCCTACAATGAGCAGTTCTTC. The whole variable domain, filled in from reference TRBV7-2 and TRBJ2-1, reads GAGVSQSPSNKVTEKGKDVELRCDPISGHTALYWYRQSLGQGLEFLIYFQGNSAPDKSGLPSDRFSAERTGGSVSTLTIQRTQQEDSAVYLCASSLEHPYNEQFFGPGTRLTVL.